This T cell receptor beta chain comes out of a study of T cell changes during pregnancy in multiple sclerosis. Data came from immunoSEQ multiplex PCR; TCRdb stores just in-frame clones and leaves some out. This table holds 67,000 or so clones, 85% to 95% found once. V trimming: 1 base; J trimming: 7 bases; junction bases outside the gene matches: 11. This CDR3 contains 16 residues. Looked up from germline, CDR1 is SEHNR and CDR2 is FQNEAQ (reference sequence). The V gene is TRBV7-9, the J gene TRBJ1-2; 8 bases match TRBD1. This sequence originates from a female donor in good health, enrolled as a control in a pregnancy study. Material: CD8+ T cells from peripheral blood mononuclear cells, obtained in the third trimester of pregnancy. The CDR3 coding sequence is TGTGCCAGCAGCTTAGACGGGGCAGGGGGCCTCGGTGGCTACACCTTC. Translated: CASSLDGAGGLGGYTF.